A selection of T cell receptor beta chains follows, all from one sample in a study of PD-1 blockade in mismatch repair-deficient tumors. Produced via immunoSEQ multiplex PCR; TCRdb's table is partial and in-frame only. Of approximately 16,000 clones in the sample, approximately 84% were seen once. Sample: PBMCs, taken before pembrolizumab treatment. The receptors come from an adult with mismatch repair-deficient cancer. Each CDR3 is given with its conserved first and last residue. A D gene is named only where the DNA matches it firmly. Some rows have no size entry. The others give once, few or many, or a class for an expanded clone.

TRBV4-1	TRBD2	NA	TRBJ2-4	TGCGCCAGCAGCTCGCACTCTAGCGGGAGCTCCAAAAACATTCAGTACTTC	CASSSHSSGSSKNIQYF
TRBV6-1	NA	NA	TRBJ2-7	TGTGCCAGCAGTTATGACCGGGACGAGCAGTACTTC	CASSYDRDEQYF
TRBV6-4	TRBD2	NA	TRBJ2-3	TGTGCCAGCAGTGACCACGCGGGAGGGCCCACAGATACGCAGTATTTT	CASSDHAGGPTDTQYF
TRBV5-4	TRBD1	NA	TRBJ2-1	TGTGCCAGCAGCTTTGGACAGGGGAGCAATGAGCAGTTCTTC	CASSFGQGSNEQFF
TRBV27	TRBD1	NA	TRBJ2-7	TGTGCCAGCAGCGGACAGGGTTCGTACGAGCAGTACTTC	CASSGQGSYEQYF
TRBV29-1	NA	NA	TRBJ2-2	TGCAGCGTTGAGGTGGCAGCGATGAACACCGGGGAGCTGTTTTTT	CSVEVAAMNTGELFF
TRBV19	TRBD2	NA	TRBJ2-5	TGTGCCAGTAGTAAACTAGCGGGAGCTGAGACCCAGTACTTC	CASSKLAGAETQYF
TRBV4-1	TRBD1	once	TRBJ2-7	TGCGCCAGCAGCTCACCAAAGGGGACAGACCCTTTAAGGTCCTACGAGCAGTACTTC	CASSSPKGTDPLRSYEQYF
TRBV15	TRBD2	NA	TRBJ2-5	TGTGCCACCTCGGCTTACGGGAGGGCAGTAGGAGAGACCCAGTACTTC	CATSAYGRAVGETQYF
TRBV2	NA	NA	TRBJ2-2	TGTGCCAGCAGTGAAGCCAGGAACACCGGGGAGCTGTTTTTT	CASSEARNTGELFF
TRBV12-5	NA	NA	TRBJ1-5	TGTGCTAGTGGAACCGGACGCCTAGCAGGACAGCCCCAGCATTTT	CASGTGRLAGQPQHF
TRBV5-4	NA	NA	TRBJ2-7	TGTGCCAGCAGCTTCGGGTACGAGCAGTACTTC	CASSFGYEQYF
TRBV7-9	TRBD1	NA	TRBJ2-7	TGTGCCAGCAGCTTGGGTACAGGGGGCTTCTACGAGCAGTACTTC	CASSLGTGGFYEQYF
TRBV29-1	NA	NA	TRBJ2-7	TGCAGCGTTGGATATGGCGAGGGCGGGTTAGCCTACGTGCAGTACTTC	CSVGYGEGGLAYVQYF
TRBV6-5	TRBD2	once	TRBJ2-7	TGTGCCAGCAGGGACTTGGGGGGGGAGTTCCACGAGCAGTACTTC	CASRDLGGEFHEQYF
TRBV19	NA	NA	TRBJ2-1	TGTGCCAGTAGTATTGGCGGTGGAAGCGGAGAGCAGTTCTTC	CASSIGGGSGEQFF
TRBV29-1	TRBD2	NA	TRBJ2-3	TGCAGCGTTGAAGTAGCGGGAGAGACAGATACGCAGTATTTT	CSVEVAGETDTQYF